This TCR beta chain was profiled in a study of CD8 T cells in ankylosing spondylitis. Study-wide points: Disease-linked clones were reportedly significantly enriched in matched ankylosing spondylitis synovial fluid. Disease-associated clones were CD8+ and fairly uncommon in peripheral blood.

In this sample, this clonotype turned up a few times. Antigen unknown. The length of the CDR3 is 12 residues. Trimming cost V 0 bases and J 5 bases, with 4 bases left between them. One entry per CDR3 protein results from TCRdb running MiXCR on the 5' RACE reads. The sample shows a few hundred thousand distinct CDR3 sequences, 20% to 25% of them seen only once. The chain is built from TRBV12-3 or TRBV12-4 and TRBJ1-2; D is uncertain. Sequencing input: blood, either unsorted or a sorted T cell fraction (not recorded which). The receptor's source is a female donor with ankylosing spondylitis or in good health (not recorded which). This CDR3 is CASSLALYGYTF. The CDR3 DNA reads as TGTGCCAGCAGTTTAGCCCTATATGGCTACACCTTC.